The T cell receptor beta chain under discussion was sequenced for a study of regulatory dendritic cells for organ transplantation. Overall study results and limits: Memory CD8+ clonal expansion seemed more limited with regulatory than mature dendritic cells.

Profiled with immunoSEQ multiplex PCR; TCRdb holds only in-frame clones, not every one. The data hold about 29,000 clones, with roughly 79% observed a single time. Germline assignment: CDR1 SQVTM and CDR2 ANQGSEA. Between the trimmed V and J ends, which lost 1 base and 10 bases, there was a span of 5 bases. CDR3 length: 10 residues. Points on this clone: The antigen is unknown.

This sequence originates from a human donor in good health. Sequencing input: memory CD4+ T cells from blood. Regarding subset: CD45RO+ memory T cells. The J gene is TRBJ2-1, the V gene TRBV29-1; the D is unclear. This CDR3 is CSVEVGEQFF. The CDR3 DNA follows: TGCAGCGTTGAAGTGGGCGAGCAGTTCTTC.